These 27 T cell receptor beta chains were sequenced from one sample in a study of T cells in localized non-small cell lung cancer. Using immunoSEQ multiplex PCR, the repertoire was profiled, and TCRdb retains in-frame clones only, with some absent. The profile shows some 10,000 clones, roughly half of them singletons. The starting material was lymph node tissue, obtained before any cancer treatment. These receptors were obtained from a woman aged 35-75 years with stage II squamous cell lung carcinoma.

This chain links TRBV6-8 with TRBJ2-3; 8 nucleotides match TRBD2. The CDR3 runs to 15 residues. V shed 4 bases and J 6 bases; nucleotides not matched to a gene: 9. Germline lookup yields CDR1 MNHGY and CDR2 SAAAGT. The CDR3 DNA follows: TGTGCCAGCAGTTCGGGGACTAGAATGTCTGATACGCAGTATTTT. Protein: CASSSGTRMSDTQYF.

This clone was detected only a few times. This chain uses TRBV28 with TRBJ2-3; 9 bases match TRBD2. This CDR3 contains 13 residues. V lost 3 bases to trimming and J lost 9 bases; unmatched junction nucleotides: 4. Germline V gene data show CDR1 as MDHEN and CDR2 as SYDVKM. CDR3 protein: CASSFGGLATQYF. The CDR3 DNA reads as TGTGCCAGCAGTTTCGGGGGACTAGCAACGCAGTATTTT.

The chain links TRBV19 to TRBJ1-5; D is uncertain. Between the trimmed V and J ends, which lost 0 bases and 3 bases, there was a span of 9 bases. The CDR3 extends over 15 amino acids. From germline, CDR1 is LNHDA and CDR2 SQIVND (reference sequence). The CDR3 here is CASSIEGTDNQPQHF. DNA of the CDR3: TGTGCCAGTAGTATAGAAGGTACAGACAATCAGCCCCAGCATTTT.

This clone was seen once. The rearrangement joins TRBV19 to TRBJ1-1; no definite D call. V shed 5 bases and J shed 1 base, with 5 bases lying between them. This CDR3 spans 12 amino acids. Germline V gives CDR1 LNHDA, CDR2 SQIVND (reference sequence). This CDR3 is CASSSWNTEAFF. The CDR3 DNA sequence: TGTGCCAGTAGTTCGTGGAACACTGAAGCTTTCTTT.

This chain connects TRBV11-3 to TRBJ1-4, with D uncertain. Germline V gene sequence: CDR1 SGHNT, CDR2 YENEEA. V was shortened by 6 bases and J by 7 bases, with 18 bases between the two germline ends. This CDR3 comprises 15 residues. CDR3 in DNA: TGTGCCAGCAGGGAGTTGGGAGCCCGGAGTGAAAAACTGTTTTTT. It specifies CASRELGARSEKLFF.

This clone appeared once. V gene TRBV15 combines with J gene TRBJ2-2; unclear D gene. Germline V lookup: CDR1 LNHNV, CDR2 YYDKDF (reference sequence). The CDR3 consists of 15 residues. The V and J ends lost 0 bases and 0 bases respectively, with 5 bases between them. The CDR3: CATSRDSANTGELFF. The CDR3 DNA follows: TGTGCCACCAGCAGAGACAGCGCGAACACCGGGGAGCTGTTTTTT.

V gene TRBV28 combines with J gene TRBJ1-2, with 7 bases matching TRBD1. Germline V gene lookup returns CDR1 MDHEN and CDR2 SYDVKM. The junction had 7 bases not matched to a gene; V was cut back by 2 bases and J by 4 bases. The CDR3 extends over 15 amino acids. This chain's CDR3 is CASSLVRGLSYGYTF. In DNA form, the CDR3 reads TGTGCCAGCAGTTTAGTGAGGGGGCTTAGCTATGGCTACACCTTC.

The chain uses TRBV19 and TRBJ2-5, with D perhaps matching TRBD1 (5 bases). The germline V gene has CDR1 LNHDA and CDR2 SQIVND (reference sequence). The V end lost 3 bases, the J end lost 4 bases, and 9 bases lay between the germline ends. The CDR3 is 13 amino acids. Here the CDR3 DNA reads TGTGCCAGTAGTATTCAGGGTGGAGAGACCCAGTACTTC. As protein: CASSIQGGETQYF.

The chain is built from TRBV6-7 and TRBJ2-3; 7 bases fit TRBD1. TRBV6-7 is known as an ORF, though its function is uncertain. After removal of 5 bases from V and 1 base from J, the junction contained 12 bases not matched to a gene. The CDR3 is 17 amino acids. The chain's CDR3 is CASSEGRGKKGTDTQYF. Written as DNA, the CDR3 is TGTGCCAGCAGTGAAGGCAGGGGGAAGAAGGGCACAGATACGCAGTATTTT.

The rearrangement links TRBV6-1 to TRBJ1-5, with a possible D match to TRBD1 (5 bases). From germline, CDR1 is MNHNS and CDR2 SASEGT. Deletions cut 1 base from V and 1 base from J, with 11 bases between. The CDR3 spans 16 residues. DNA of the CDR3: TGTGCCAGCAGTGAAGGGGGGAACTGGAGCAATCAGCCCCAGCATTTT. Translating it yields CASSEGGNWSNQPQHF.

This clone was seen a handful of times. The chain recombines TRBV6-8 with TRBJ1-1; 10 bases line up with TRBD1. Trimming removed 2 bases from V and 4 bases from J; junction bases left unmatched: 10. This CDR3 has 17 residues. Germline V gives CDR1 MNHGY, CDR2 SAAAGT. CDR3 in DNA: TGTGCCAGCAGTTACCCAACCGGGACAGGGGTGTCCACTGAAGCTTTCTTT. This sequence encodes CASSYPTGTGVSTEAFF.

Points on this clone: Relative to the germline gene, one junction end is altered; a read error may explain this. The chain links TRBV10-2 to TRBJ2-1, with D unresolved. The germline V gene encodes CDR1 WSHSY and CDR2 SAAADI. The CDR3 consists of 18 residues. The CDR3 DNA follows: TGCACCAGCAGTGAGTTTCACCTTGGAGAGCTGGATGGAAATGAGCAGTTCTTC. Translated: CTSSEFHLGELDGNEQFF.

This chain links TRBV6-9 with TRBJ2-1; the match to TRBD2 covers 9 bases. Germline V gene lookup returns CDR1 MNHGY and CDR2 SVAAGI. After removal of 8 bases from V and 10 bases from J, the junction contained 12 bases not matched to a gene. This CDR3 is built from 14 residues. The CDR3 nucleotides are TGTGCCAGCGAACCGGGACTAGCTTCTTCCGAGCAGTTCTTC. Its translation is CASEPGLASSEQFF.

This clone was recorded a few times. The rearrangement links TRBV11-1 to TRBJ1-1, with D unresolved. The CDR3 runs to 14 residues. Germline V CDR1 and CDR2: SGHAT, FQDESV (reference sequence). V was shortened by 5 bases and J by 5 bases, with 15 bases between the two germline ends. CDR3 region: CASSPTRGGTEAFF. The CDR3 DNA is TGTGCCAGCAGCCCTACCAGAGGTGGGACTGAAGCTTTCTTT.

The chain uses TRBV12-5 and TRBJ2-7; tentative D call: TRBD2 (7 bases). V shed 0 bases and J shed 5 bases, with 11 bases lying between them. The CDR3 consists of 14 residues. The V gene's germline CDR1 is LGHNT and CDR2 FRNRAP. For the CDR3, the DNA is TGTGCTAGTGGTTTGGTACCGGGGGGCCACGAGCAGTACTTC. This sequence encodes CASGLVPGGHEQYF.

This sequence joins TRBV14 and TRBJ1-1, with a possible D match to TRBD1 (5 bases). The germline CDR1 and CDR2 sequences are SGHDN and FVKESK. V lost 0 bases to trimming and J lost 0 bases, with 8 bases between them. This CDR3 comprises 15 residues. The CDR3 protein is CASSQDAGVNTEAFF. CDR3 bases: TGTGCCAGCAGCCAAGATGCGGGGGTGAACACTGAAGCTTTCTTT.

This clone was detected a few times. The chain recombines TRBV9 with TRBJ2-1; TRBD1 or TRBD2 may be the D gene (5 bases each). CDR1 SGDLS and CDR2 YYNGEE come from the germline V gene. Trimming took 4 bases from V and 0 from J, leaving 17 bases between them. The CDR3 extends over 17 amino acids. The CDR3 protein is CASSSLRDPSSYNEQFF. The CDR3 nucleotides read TGTGCCAGCAGCTCACTGAGGGACCCCAGCTCCTACAATGAGCAGTTCTTC.

This clone was detected a few times. V is TRBV10-3 and J is TRBJ2-7; 10 nucleotides align to TRBD1. V was clipped by 10 bases and J by 6 bases; unmatched bases: 15. The CDR3 runs 15 residues. The germline V gene encodes CDR1 ENHRY and CDR2 SYGVKD. CDR3 residues: CASSTPGTGDFEQYF. The CDR3 DNA reads as TGTGCCAGCTCGACCCCCGGGACAGGGGACTTCGAGCAGTACTTC.

In its sample, this clone was seen once. This rearrangement joins TRBV6-8 to TRBJ2-3; 9 bases line up with TRBD1. The germline CDR1 and CDR2 sequences are MNHGY and SAAAGT. The CDR3 sequence is 13 residues long. V trimming: 5 bases; J trimming: 9 bases; junction bases outside the gene matches: 6. CDR3 DNA sequence: TGTGCCAGCAGTACGGGGACAGGGAGAACGCAGTATTTT. This gives the protein CASSTGTGRTQYF.

This clone showed up just once. The chain combines TRBV15 with TRBJ2-7; D may be TRBD1 (5 bases). There are 14 residues in the CDR3. The V end lost 0 bases, the J end lost 2 bases, and 8 bases lay between the germline ends. Germline lookup yields CDR1 LNHNV and CDR2 YYDKDF (reference sequence). Written as DNA, the CDR3 is TGTGCCACCAGCAGAGATTGGGGCGCCTACGAGCAGTACTTC. It translates to CATSRDWGAYEQYF.

V usage is TRBV6-8 and J usage is TRBJ1-1; 7 bases agree with TRBD1. The V gene's germline CDR1 is MNHGY and CDR2 SAAAGT. The V segment lost 7 bases and the J segment 1 base; nucleotides outside the gene matches: 18. The CDR3 contains 18 residues. CDR3 nucleotides: TGTGCCAGCAAAAAACCCGGGACAGCACCGATAAAGAACACTGAAGCTTTCTTT. Protein sequence: CASKKPGTAPIKNTEAFF.

The chain uses TRBV6-8 and TRBJ1-1, with D tentatively TRBD1 (6 bases). The CDR3 covers 14 residues. CDR1 is MNHGY and CDR2 is SAAAGT in the germline V gene. V dropped 6 bases and J dropped 4 bases, with 15 bases sitting between them. The CDR3 DNA reads TGTGCCAGCAGCCTCAACAGGGCGAGCACTGAAGCTTTCTTT. Amino acids: CASSLNRASTEAFF.

The chain has TRBV6-8 and TRBJ2-7; 10 bases are a match to TRBD1. Germline CDR1 MNHGY, CDR2 SAAAGT. The V gene end was trimmed by 5 bases and the J gene end by 7 bases; junction bases not matched to a gene: 11. The CDR3 contains 15 residues. CDR3 nucleotides: TGTGCCAGCAGTAAGCGGACAGGGGGAGGGATGGAGCAGTACTTC. Translating it yields CASSKRTGGGMEQYF.

The V and J genes are TRBV19 and TRBJ1-1, with 7 bases that match TRBD1. The ends lost 6 bases at V and 12 bases at J; junction bases unmatched: 16. The CDR3 loop spans 14 amino acids. Germline CDR1 LNHDA, CDR2 SQIVND (reference sequence). CDR3 DNA sequence: TGTGCCAGTAGAGGACGACAGGGCCCTTCGTGGACTTTCTTT. As protein: CASRGRQGPSWTFF.

This clone has a handful of counts. The genes are TRBV30 and TRBJ1-4, with unresolved D. The CDR3 totals 14 residues. In germline, CDR1 is GTSNPN, CDR2 SVGIG (reference sequence). V lost 4 bases, J lost 8 bases, and 17 bases lay in between. CDR3 region: CAWNTRQEGEKLFF. The CDR3 DNA reads as TGTGCCTGGAACACGCGGCAGGAGGGCGAAAAACTGTTTTTT.

The CDR3 loop is CASALWSWGKLNEKLFF. The CDR3 region has the DNA TGTGCCAGCGCCCTTTGGAGTTGGGGGAAACTTAATGAAAAACTGTTTTTT. This rearrangement joins TRBV11-3 to TRBJ1-4, with D maybe TRBD1 (5 bases). Deletions cut 8 bases from V and 4 bases from J, with 23 bases between. Germline CDR1 SGHNT, CDR2 YENEEA. The CDR3 runs to 17 residues.

This chain joins TRBV25-1 and TRBJ1-5; 7 nucleotides agree with TRBD1. V shed 8 bases, J shed 0 bases, and the junction held 4 bases outside the gene matches. CDR3 size: 14 residues. CDR1 MGHDK and CDR2 SYGVNS come from the germline V gene. The CDR3 is CASGTAYSNQPQHF. The CDR3 DNA follows: TGTGCCAGCGGGACAGCCTATAGCAATCAGCCCCAGCATTTT.